The 22 T cell receptor beta chains in this list originate from one sample, sequenced in a study of blood T cells in healthy people across ages (dated by TCRdb to 2013 to 2016). Receptor libraries were prepared by 5' RACE. The instrument given in TCRdb is Illumina HiSeq 2500. A second PCR of about 7 to 12 cycles was performed with a sample-barcoded 5' primer and a J-beta primer mix. The public reads were reanalyzed by TCRdb: fastp trimming at Q25, MiXCR alignment, in-frame beta chains only. Identical CDR3 protein sequences are pooled into one entry, listed with their most common genes and DNA. The sample data list hundreds of thousands of distinct CDR3 sequences, and around 42% of these were observed just once. The ten biggest clones cover roughly a fifth of the sample. The sequenced sample was blood. These TCRs come from a man aged 55-75 years in good health.

The rearrangement links TRBV6-2 or TRBV6-3 to TRBJ2-1, with D possibly being TRBD2 (5 bases). Trimming stripped 4 bases from V and 0 bases from J, with 13 bases between. The CDR3 length is 16 residues. Looked up from germline, CDR1 is MNHEY and CDR2 is SVGEGT. The CDR3 nucleotides read TGTGCCAGCAGTTGGGTATTTGGGAGCTCCTACAATGAGCAGTTCTTC. It translates to CASSWVFGSSYNEQFF.

With regard to this clonotype: A much larger clonotype is one base distant, so this may be a read error. The chain links TRBV20-1 to TRBJ1-4; D is unclear. The CDR3 length is 11 residues. V was trimmed by 7 bases and J by 8 bases, leaving 11 bases between them. Per the germline V gene, CDR1 is DFQATT and CDR2 is SNEGSKA (reference sequence). CDR3 sequence (DNA): TGCAGTGGTGAACCGGGAGAAAAACTGTTTTTT. Translation gives CSGEPGEKLFF.

The V call is TRBV12-3 or TRBV12-4, the J call TRBJ2-7; D is unresolved. The CDR3 runs 14 residues. V lost 3 bases, J lost 2 bases, and 11 bases lay in between. The CDR3 DNA is TGTGCCAGCAGTTTGCGTGACACGGCCTACGAGCAGTACTTC. Encoded protein: CASSLRDTAYEQYF.

This clonotype appeared once. The chain recombines TRBV6-5 with TRBJ2-7; 9 bases are a match to TRBD2. This CDR3 spans 13 amino acids. V lost 5 bases and J lost 7; bases outside the gene matches: 6. CDR1 and CDR2 (germline): MNHEY, SVGAGI. Here the CDR3 DNA reads TGTGCCAGCAGTCCTAGCGGGACGGGAGAGCAGTACTTC. This gives the protein CASSPSGTGEQYF.

The genes are TRBV9 and TRBJ2-7; 9 bases line up with TRBD1. J lost 4 bases, V lost 0 bases, and 8 bases had no gene match. Germline assignment: CDR1 SGDLS and CDR2 YYNGEE. The CDR3 totals 16 residues. For the CDR3, the DNA is TGTGCCAGCAGCGTAGCCCCGGACAGGGGTTGGTACGAGCAGTACTTC. Protein sequence: CASSVAPDRGWYEQYF.

There are many counts of this clonotype. This chain joins TRBV7-9 and TRBJ2-5; tentatively, D is TRBD1 (6 bases). V was shortened by 5 bases and J by 0 bases, with 10 bases between the two germline ends. The CDR3 runs 14 residues. Germline V gives CDR1 SEHNR, CDR2 FQNEAQ (reference sequence). CDR3 amino acids: CASSLRTDQETQYF. The CDR3 DNA reads as TGTGCCAGCAGCCTTAGGACAGACCAAGAGACCCAGTACTTC.

Of note for this clonotype: The junction differs from germline at one of its ends, possibly a read error. This chain uses TRBV4-3 with TRBJ2-3; TRBD2 aligns across 12 bases. The CDR3 has 16 amino acids. Looked up from germline, CDR1 is LGHNA and CDR2 is YSLEER. The CDR3 spells CASSSRPSGGADTLYF. CDR3 nucleotide sequence: TGCGCCAGCAGCTCCCGCCCTAGCGGGGGGGCAGATACGCTGTATTTT.

This rearrangement joins TRBV21-1 to TRBJ2-3. TRBV21-1 is classified as a pseudogene. This CDR3 contains 13 residues. CDR3 loop: CASKKDSTDTQYF. For the CDR3, the DNA is TGTGCCAGCAAGAAGGACAGCACAGATACGCAGTATTTT.

The chain carries TRBV7-9 and TRBJ2-2; D is ambiguous. V lost 1 base, J lost 8 bases, and 8 bases lay in between. Germline CDR1 is SEHNR and CDR2 is FQNEAQ (reference sequence). This CDR3 is 13 amino acids long. CDR3 sequence: CASSLGSPGELFF. The CDR3, as DNA: TGTGCCAGCAGCTTAGGTTCCCCTGGGGAGCTGTTTTTT.

This clonotype came up a few times. V is TRBV20-1 and J is TRBJ2-5, with 14 bases fitting TRBD2. Germline CDR1 and CDR2: DFQATT and SNEGSKA (reference sequence). Trimming removed 0 bases from V and 10 bases from J; junction bases left unmatched: 10. CDR3 length: 16 amino acids. CDR3 DNA sequence: TGCAGTGCTAGAGACGACGGTTGGACTAGCGGGGGGAACCAGTACTTC. It specifies CSARDDGWTSGGNQYF.

This clonotype occurred once. The chain couples TRBV20-1 to TRBJ1-1; no reliable D call. The V end lost 3 bases, the J end lost 3 bases, and 11 bases lay between the germline ends. CDR1 is DFQATT, CDR2 SNEGSKA, per germline (reference sequence). The CDR3 covers 13 residues. The CDR3 spells CSASLSRDTEAFF. In DNA, the CDR3 is TGCAGTGCTAGTCTTTCAAGGGACACTGAAGCTTTCTTT.

The rearrangement uses TRBV10-3 and TRBJ2-1, with D perhaps matching TRBD2 (6 bases). Germline V gene data show CDR1 as ENHRY and CDR2 as SYGVKD. The CDR3 is made up of 13 amino acids. V lost 11 bases, J lost 9 bases, and 20 bases lay in between. This chain's CDR3 is CASSTGGNSEQFF. The CDR3, as DNA: TGTGCCTCATCAACCGGGGGAAATAGTGAGCAGTTCTTC.

This chain uses TRBV29-1 with TRBJ2-5; 7 nucleotides align to TRBD1. The ends lost 6 bases at V and 4 bases at J; junction bases unmatched: 17. This CDR3 has 16 residues. In germline, CDR1 is SQVTM, CDR2 ANQGSEA. CDR3 sequence: CSVHPGQSIWGETQYF. Here the CDR3 DNA reads TGCAGCGTCCACCCGGGACAGTCAATCTGGGGAGAGACCCAGTACTTC.

This clonotype turned up a few times. The rearrangement joins TRBV29-1 to TRBJ2-1; 7 nucleotides align to TRBD2. V trimming: 6 bases; J trimming: 7 bases; junction bases outside the gene matches: 12. CDR1 and CDR2 (germline): SQVTM, ANQGSEA. This CDR3 has 14 residues. CDR3 in amino acids: CSVGDLAVGNEQFF. CDR3 coding DNA: TGCAGCGTGGGTGATCTAGCGGTGGGGAATGAGCAGTTCTTC.

This clonotype was found a few times. The genes are TRBV28 and TRBJ2-1; 8 nucleotides line up with TRBD1. In germline, CDR1 is MDHEN, CDR2 SYDVKM. This CDR3 region has 16 residues. With 3 bases clipped from V and 3 bases from J, the junction kept 7 bases outside the gene matches. CDR3 amino acids: CASSLSGGVGYNEQFF. CDR3 in DNA: TGTGCCAGCAGTTTGTCAGGGGGCGTGGGCTACAATGAGCAGTTCTTC. The whole variable domain, filled in from reference TRBV28 and TRBJ2-1, reads DVKVTQSSRYLVKRTGEKVFLECVQDMDHENMFWYRQDPGLGLRLIYFSYDVKMKEKGDIPEGYSVSREKKERFSLILESASTNQTSMYLCASSLSGGVGYNEQFFGPGTRLTVL.

This chain joins TRBV20-1 and TRBJ1-4; 8 positions agree with TRBD1. This CDR3 comprises 13 residues. V trimming: 6 bases; J trimming: 8 bases; junction bases outside the gene matches: 8. CDR1 is DFQATT, CDR2 SNEGSKA, per germline (reference sequence). The DNA for the CDR3 is TGCAGTGCAGCCAGGGGGCGAGGAGAAAAACTGTTTTTT. It yields the protein CSAARGRGEKLFF.

A word on this clonotype: A single base separates this from a much larger clone, so it may be a read error. V gene TRBV5-4 combines with J gene TRBJ2-1; no clear D gene. Germline CDR1 SGHNT, CDR2 YYREEE (reference sequence). The CDR3 is 15 amino acids. Trimming took off 0 bases at V and 2 bases at J, with 9 bases between the two ends. CDR3 residues: CASSLAPPPYNEQFF. In DNA form, the CDR3 reads TGTGCCAGCAGCTTGGCCCCACCGCCCTACAATGAGCAGTTCTTC.

This clonotype was found once. The chain links TRBV2 to TRBJ2-2; tentative D call: TRBD2 (5 bases). Germline V gene lookup returns CDR1 SNHLY and CDR2 FYNNEI. The CDR3 covers 14 residues. Deletions cut 6 bases from V and 7 bases from J, with 15 bases between. The CDR3, as DNA: TGTGCCAGCAGCTTCCTTTCGGGGAACGGGGAGCTGTTTTTT. Protein sequence: CASSFLSGNGELFF.

The chain uses TRBV7-9 and TRBJ1-2, with 8 bases fitting TRBD1. Germline assignment: CDR1 SEHNR and CDR2 FQNEAQ (reference sequence). The CDR3 totals 16 residues. Trimming at V came to 5 bases and at J to 0 bases, leaving 8 bases not matched to a gene. CDR3 bases: TGTGCCAGCAGCGCCCAGGACAGGGTCTCTAACTATGGCTACACCTTC. Protein product: CASSAQDRVSNYGYTF. Based on the CDR3 plus reference TRBV7-9 and TRBJ1-2, the full variable domain is DTGVSQNPRHKITKRGQNVTFRCDPISEHNRLYWYRQTLGQGPEFLTYFQNEAQLEKSRLLSDRFSAERPKGSFSTLEIQRTEQGDSAMYLCASSAQDRVSNYGYTFGSGTRLTVV.

This clonotype has only a few counts. The V and J genes are TRBV20-1 and TRBJ2-3, with 7 bases lining up with TRBD1. The CDR3 is made up of 17 amino acids. Germline CDR1 is DFQATT and CDR2 is SNEGSKA (reference sequence). V trimming: 0 bases; J trimming: 4 bases; junction bases outside the gene matches: 13. CDR3 DNA: TGCAGTGCTAGAGATTTTACAGTTCGAGGGGGCGCAGATACGCAGTATTTT. Amino acids: CSARDFTVRGGADTQYF.

This rearrangement joins TRBV20-1 to TRBJ1-4, with no clear D. Germline V gene sequence: CDR1 DFQATT, CDR2 SNEGSKA (reference sequence). V gave up 6 bases and J gave up 3 bases, with 14 bases separating them. This CDR3 is 14 amino acids long. The CDR3 DNA is TGCAGTGCCCGCCGGTCCAGTTCTAATGAAAAACTGTTTTTT. It is translated as CSARRSSSNEKLFF.

The chain uses TRBV12-3 or TRBV12-4 and TRBJ2-3; no definite D call. The CDR3 has 14 residues. The V end lost 4 bases, the J end lost 0 bases, and 8 bases lay between the germline ends. The CDR3 DNA is TGTGCCAGCAGTTGGGTCTCGAGCACAGATACGCAGTATTTT. Translating gives CASSWVSSTDTQYF.